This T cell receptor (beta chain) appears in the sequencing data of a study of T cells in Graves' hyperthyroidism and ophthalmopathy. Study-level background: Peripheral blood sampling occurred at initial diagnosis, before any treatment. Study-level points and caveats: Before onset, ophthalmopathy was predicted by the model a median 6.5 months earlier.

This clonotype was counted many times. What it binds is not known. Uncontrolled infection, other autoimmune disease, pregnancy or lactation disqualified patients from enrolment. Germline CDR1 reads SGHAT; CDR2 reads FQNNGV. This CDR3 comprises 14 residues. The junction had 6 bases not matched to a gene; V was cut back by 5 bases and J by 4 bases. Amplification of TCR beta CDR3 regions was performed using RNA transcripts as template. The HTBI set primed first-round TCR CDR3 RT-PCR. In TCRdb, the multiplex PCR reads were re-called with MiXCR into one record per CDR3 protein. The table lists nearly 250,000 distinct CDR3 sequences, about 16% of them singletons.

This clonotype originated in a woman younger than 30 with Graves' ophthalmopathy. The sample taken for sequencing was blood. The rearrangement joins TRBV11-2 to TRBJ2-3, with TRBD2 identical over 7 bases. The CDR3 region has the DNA TGTGCCAGCAGCCCAGAGCGGGGCGCAGATACGCAGTATTTT. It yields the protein CASSPERGADTQYF.